The 8 T cell receptor beta chains below all came from one sample that was sequenced in a study of blood T cells in healthy people across ages. Primed by a sample-barcoded 5' primer and a J-beta primer mix, a second PCR proceeded for about 6 to 11 cycles. TCRdb fed the 5' RACE reads into MiXCR, producing one record per CDR3 protein. The sample includes 1.5 million to 2 million distinct CDR3 sequences, around half seen only once; the top ten take less than 2.5%. Sequencing input: blood. The origin of the receptors is a woman aged 40 to 50 in good health.

The CDR3 sequence: CASSSHRGLEETQYF. The DNA of the CDR3 is TGTGCCAGCAGTTCCCACAGGGGGCTGGAAGAGACCCAGTACTTC. This chain uses TRBV27 with TRBJ2-5, with 9 bases matching TRBD1. With 4 bases clipped from V and 3 bases from J, the junction kept 6 bases outside the gene matches. Germline-derived CDR1 and CDR2 are MNHEY and SMNVEV (reference sequence). The CDR3 is 15 residues long.

This chain connects TRBV9 to TRBJ2-7, with D hard to call. The CDR3 length is 12 residues. Germline V gene lookup returns CDR1 SGDLS and CDR2 YYNGEE. V lost 0 bases and J 5 bases, leaving 6 bases between the germline ends. The CDR3, as DNA: TGTGCCAGCAGCGTAGGTGATCACGAGCAGTACTTC. It encodes CASSVGDHEQYF.

V gene TRBV4-1 combines with J gene TRBJ1-2, with D unclear. Trimming shortened V by 3 bases and J by 3 bases, and 14 bases separated the two germline ends. CDR3 length: 15 residues. Germline CDR1 MGHRA, CDR2 YSYEKL. CDR3 nucleotides: TGCGCCAGCAGCCAGGCAACAGATCCGCACTATGGCTACACCTTC. This gives the protein CASSQATDPHYGYTF.

This chain connects TRBV4-3 to TRBJ2-1; 9 bases map to TRBD1. Germline V CDR1 and CDR2: LGHNA, YSLEER. Germline trimming cut 0 bases from V and 5 bases from J; bases unmatched to any gene: 11. The CDR3 totals 18 residues. This CDR3 is CASSQEGQGVEHHNEQFF. The DNA for the CDR3 is TGCGCCAGCAGCCAAGAGGGACAGGGCGTTGAACACCACAATGAGCAGTTCTTC.

This clonotype was observed once. The rearrangement links TRBV24-1 to TRBJ2-7, with 12 bases that match TRBD1. The J call may be mistaken, given a closer DNA end match to TRBJ2-5. Germline-derived CDR1 and CDR2 are KGHDR and SFDVKD. This CDR3 region has 17 residues. CDR3 protein: CATSESGQGALGETQYF. CDR3 nucleotides: TGTGCCACCAGTGAATCGGGACAGGGGGCCTTGGGAGAGACCCAGTACTTC.

This clonotype was counted between two and nine times. V and J are TRBV6-2 or TRBV6-3 and TRBJ1-6, with D maybe TRBD1 (6 bases). The CDR3 is made up of 16 amino acids. V shed 7 bases and J shed 8 bases, with 21 bases lying between them. Germline V gene data show CDR1 as MNHEY and CDR2 as SVGEGT. The CDR3 loop reads CASTTSGGHRDSPLHF. The CDR3 DNA follows: TGTGCCAGCACTACCTCGGGGGGACACCGGGATTCACCCCTCCACTTT.

To note about this clonotype: The junction departs from germline at one end; a sequencing error may be responsible. This chain joins TRBV6-5 and TRBJ2-1, with TRBD2 identical over 7 bases. The CDR3 runs to 12 residues. Germline-derived CDR1 and CDR2 are MNHEY and SVGAGI. CDR3 sequence reads: CTSSYGGNEQFF. As DNA, the CDR3 is TGTACCAGCAGTTACGGGGGGAATGAGCAGTTCTTC.

The V call is TRBV28, the J call TRBJ2-1; tentative D call: TRBD1 (6 bases). Germline V gives CDR1 MDHEN, CDR2 SYDVKM. The V end lost 7 bases, the J end lost 5 bases, and 12 bases lay between the germline ends. This CDR3 comprises 13 residues. Here the CDR3 reads CASIGGANNEQFF. The CDR3 DNA sequence: TGTGCCAGCATAGGGGGAGCTAACAATGAGCAGTTCTTC.